Given below is one T cell receptor beta chain in context. Its antigen is not identified. These data are taken from a study of T cell repertoires in cytomegalovirus infection. Findings of the study overall: There were HLA-C-restricted CMV-specific TCR beta clonotypes dominating the ex vivo response.

TCRdb itself ran the reads through MiXCR, one entry per CDR3 protein. Among approximately 1,000,000 distinct CDR3 sequences listed, more than 25% were seen once. Germline V gives CDR1 DFQATT, CDR2 SNEGSKA (reference sequence). V was pared by 3 bases and J by 2 bases, with 3 bases of the junction left unmatched. The CDR3 is made up of 13 amino acids. The TCR comes from a human donor in good health (CMV status not recorded). Some clones in this sample may be carry-over from other donors' samples. The starting material was cultured CD8+ T cells from PBMCs, obtained from culture after CMV antigen stimulation. This chain uses TRBV20-1 with TRBJ1-2; 7 nucleotides line up with TRBD1. The CDR3: CSASRDSNYGYTF. CDR3 in DNA: TGCAGTGCTAGCAGGGACAGCAACTATGGCTACACCTTC.